This T cell receptor (beta chain) was documented in a study of neurological immune-mediated disorders. The sorted-subset TCR libraries were prepared using about 960,000 CD4+ or CD8+ T cells as the starting material. CDR3 length: 14 amino acids. Germline CDR1 and CDR2: MDHEN and SYDVKM. Trimming stripped 2 bases from V and 2 bases from J, with 10 bases between. This clonotype was seen repeatedly, ten times or more. What it binds is not known. TCRdb processed the 5' RACE reads anew with MiXCR; each CDR3 protein has one entry. The sample records roughly 52,000 distinct CDR3 sequences, around 3.8% being singletons. Study results and caveats: The multiple sclerosis repertoire cluster lacked an association with any feature, whether clinical or MRI. In HTLV-1-associated myelopathy, TCR clonal expansion was greatest, and in multiple sclerosis it was least, below healthy controls.

The sequenced material came from CD4+ T cells from blood. The TCR comes from a woman in her forties with multiple sclerosis. The chain recombines TRBV28 with TRBJ2-7; D may be TRBD1 (5 bases). The CDR3 DNA sequence: TGTGCCAGCAGTTTAGATTTGACAGCCTACGAGCAGTACTTC. This encodes CASSLDLTAYEQYF.